The TCR beta chain under discussion was sequenced for a study of blood T cell repertoires in COVID-19. A remark on this clone: Germline is not matched at one junction end, which may reflect a read error.

Libraries were prepared by immunoSEQ multiplex PCR; TCRdb keeps only in-frame clonotypes and omits some of them. Found here are around 190,000 clones, approximately 86% of them singletons; the top ten hold around 8.6%. CDR1 LNHDA and CDR2 SQIVND come from the germline V gene (reference sequence). This CDR3 is 14 amino acids long. Source material: peripheral blood. V is TRBV19 and J is TRBJ1-2, with D unclear. The TCR sequence derives from a man aged 50 or older with active or convalescent COVID-19. The CDR3 loop reads CASSTTLGESGYTF. CDR3 in DNA: TGTGCGAGTAGTACCACTCTCGGGGAGTCTGGCTACACCTTC.